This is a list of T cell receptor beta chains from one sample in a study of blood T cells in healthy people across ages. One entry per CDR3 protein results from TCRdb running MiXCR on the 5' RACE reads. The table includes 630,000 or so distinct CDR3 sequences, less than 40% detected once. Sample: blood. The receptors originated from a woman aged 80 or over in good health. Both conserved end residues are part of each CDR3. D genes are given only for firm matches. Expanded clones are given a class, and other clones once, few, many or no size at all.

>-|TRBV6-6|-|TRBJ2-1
CASSYSSQYGEQFF
TGTGCCAGCAGTTACTCGTCCCAATACGGTGAGCAGTTCTTC
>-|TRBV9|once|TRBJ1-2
CASRGPGADFNYGYTF
TGTGCCAGCCGCGGTCCAGGGGCCGACTTTAACTATGGCTACACCTTC
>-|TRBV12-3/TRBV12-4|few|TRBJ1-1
CASGRGARMNTEAFF
TGTGCCAGCGGAAGGGGGGCGAGGATGAACACTGAAGCTTTCTTT
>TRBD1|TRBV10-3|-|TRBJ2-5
CAISADRGETQYF
TGTGCCATCAGTGCGGACAGGGGGGAGACCCAGTACTTC
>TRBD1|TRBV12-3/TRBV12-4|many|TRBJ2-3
CASSPGTGADTQYF
TGTGCCAGCAGTCCAGGGACAGGGGCCGATACGCAGTATTTT
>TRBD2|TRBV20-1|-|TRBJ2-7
CSARAPLAGAYEQYF
TGCAGTGCTAGAGCCCCTCTAGCGGGGGCCTACGAGCAGTACTTC
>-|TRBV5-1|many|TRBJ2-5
CASSLKDRGTQYF
TGCGCCAGCAGCTTGAAGGACCGGGGGACCCAGTACTTC
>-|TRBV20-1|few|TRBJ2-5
CSARGPGQTQYF
TGCAGTGCTAGAGGCCCGGGGCAGACCCAGTACTTC
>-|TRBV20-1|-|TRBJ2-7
CSARVGTYYEQYF
TGCAGTGCTAGAGTAGGGACCTACTACGAGCAGTACTTC
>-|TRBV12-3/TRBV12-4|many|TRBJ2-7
CASSFPFKGKYEQYF
TGTGCCAGCAGTTTCCCTTTTAAGGGGAAATACGAGCAGTACTTC
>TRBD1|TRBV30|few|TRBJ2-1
CAWGQGFSYNEQFF
TGTGCCTGGGGACAGGGTTTCTCCTACAATGAGCAGTTCTTC
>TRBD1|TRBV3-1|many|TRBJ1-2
CASSPTGGARGYTF
TGTGCCAGCAGCCCGACAGGGGGCGCCAGGGGCTACACCTTC
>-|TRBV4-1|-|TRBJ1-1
CASSQAIGEAFF
TGCGCCAGCAGCCAAGCGATTGGTGAAGCTTTCTTT
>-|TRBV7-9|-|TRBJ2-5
CASSRSGISNEQYF
TGTGCCAGCAGCCGTTCAGGGATCTCTAATGAGCAGTACTTC
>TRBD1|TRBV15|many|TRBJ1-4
CATSRDRQGPANEKLFF
TGTGCCACCAGCAGAGATCGACAGGGCCCAGCTAATGAAAAACTGTTTTTT
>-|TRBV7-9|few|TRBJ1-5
CASSLGTGYQPQHF
TGTGCCAGCAGCTTAGGCACAGGCTATCAGCCCCAGCATTTT
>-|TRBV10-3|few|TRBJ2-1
CAISDRRDSSYNEQFF
TGTGCCATCAGTGACCGTCGTGACAGCTCCTACAATGAGCAGTTCTTC
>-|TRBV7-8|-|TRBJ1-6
CASSLQTYNPPLHF
TGCGCCAGCAGCTTACAGACCTATAATCCACCCCTCCACTTT
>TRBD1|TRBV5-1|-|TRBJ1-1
CASSLQGANTEAFF
TGCGCCAGCAGCCTGCAGGGGGCGAACACTGAAGCTTTCTTT
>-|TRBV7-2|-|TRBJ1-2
CASSLSGALNYGYTF
TGTGCCAGCAGCTTATCGGGGGCGCTAAACTATGGCTACACCTTC
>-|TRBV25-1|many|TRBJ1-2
CASSERGPAGYTF
TGTGCCAGCAGTGAACGGGGTCCGGCTGGCTACACCTTC
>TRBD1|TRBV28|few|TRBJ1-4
CASLQGAGEKLFF
TGTGCCAGCCTCCAGGGGGCTGGTGAAAAACTGTTTTTT
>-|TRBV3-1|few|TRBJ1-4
CASSPEGLDEKLFF
TGTGCCAGCAGCCCCGAAGGGCTCGATGAAAAACTGTTTTTT
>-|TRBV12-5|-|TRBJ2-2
CASGQGRLDTGEPFF
TGTGCTAGTGGCCAAGGACGGCTGGACACCGGGGAGCCGTTTTTT
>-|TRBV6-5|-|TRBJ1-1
CASSYDFTEAFF
TGTGCCAGCAGTTACGATTTTACTGAAGCTTTCTTT
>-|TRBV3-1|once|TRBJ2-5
CASSLSGAHLYF
TGTGCCAGCAGTCTAAGCGGAGCCCATCTGTACTTC
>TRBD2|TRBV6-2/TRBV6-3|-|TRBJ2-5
CASSRLAEPQETQYF
TGTGCCAGCAGTAGACTAGCGGAACCACAAGAGACCCAGTACTTC
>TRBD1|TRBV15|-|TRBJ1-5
CATSSIGGSNQPQHF
TGTGCCACCAGCAGCATAGGGGGCAGCAATCAGCCCCAGCATTTT
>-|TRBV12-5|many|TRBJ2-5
CASGVSGTAETQYF
TGTGCTAGTGGTGTATCCGGGACGGCCGAGACCCAGTACTTC
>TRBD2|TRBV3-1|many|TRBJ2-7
CASSLRGGVEQYF
TGTGCCAGCAGCCTCCGGGGGGGGGTCGAGCAGTACTTC
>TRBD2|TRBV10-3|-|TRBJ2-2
CATRPAGVGTGELFF
TGTGCCACCCGTCCAGCGGGAGTTGGGACCGGGGAGCTGTTTTTT
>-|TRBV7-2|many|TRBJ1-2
CASSLARTGFGGYTF
TGTGCCAGCAGCTTGGCCCGGACCGGGTTCGGGGGCTACACCTTC
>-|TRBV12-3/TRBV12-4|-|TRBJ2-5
CASSTGTERGTQYF
TGTGCCAGCAGTACAGGAACAGAAAGGGGGACCCAGTACTTC
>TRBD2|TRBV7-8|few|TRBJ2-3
CASSSSGGAGTDTQYF
TGTGCCAGCAGCTCTAGCGGGGGGGCCGGGACAGATACGCAGTATTTT
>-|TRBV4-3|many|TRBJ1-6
CASSPRGFNSPLHF
TGCGCCAGCAGCCCGAGGGGGTTTAATTCACCCCTCCACTTT
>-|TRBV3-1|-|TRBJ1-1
CASSQDGTRTNTEAFF
TGTGCCAGCAGCCAAGATGGTACAAGGACGAACACTGAAGCTTTCTTT
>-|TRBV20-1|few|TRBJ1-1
CSARDWRQSGEAFF
TGCAGTGCTAGAGATTGGCGGCAGTCTGGTGAAGCTTTCTTT
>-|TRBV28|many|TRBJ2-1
CASSGRDPPDEQFF
TGTGCCAGCAGTGGCCGGGACCCGCCCGATGAGCAGTTCTTC
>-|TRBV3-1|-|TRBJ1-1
CASSQEPQGNAEAFF
TGTGCCAGCAGCCAAGAGCCCCAGGGCAACGCTGAAGCTTTCTTT
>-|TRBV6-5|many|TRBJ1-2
CASSPGGIPGNGYTF
TGTGCCAGCAGCCCGGGGGGGATCCCCGGCAATGGCTACACCTTC
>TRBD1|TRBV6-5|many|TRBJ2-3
CASSYGTVSTDTQYF
TGTGCCAGCAGTTACGGGACAGTTAGCACAGATACGCAGTATTTT
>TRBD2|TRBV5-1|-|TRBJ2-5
CASREKGGYGETQYF
TGCGCCAGCAGGGAAAAGGGAGGGTACGGAGAGACCCAGTACTTC
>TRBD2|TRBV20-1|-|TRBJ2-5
CSARDARGGIETQYF
TGCAGTGCTAGAGACGCTCGGGGGGGGATCGAGACCCAGTACTTC
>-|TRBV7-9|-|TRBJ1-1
CASSSISTEAFF
TGTGCCAGCAGCTCCATAAGTACTGAAGCTTTCTTT
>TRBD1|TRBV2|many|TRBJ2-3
CASNFGTGGTTDTQYF
TGTGCCAGCAATTTCGGGACAGGGGGAACCACAGATACGCAGTATTTT
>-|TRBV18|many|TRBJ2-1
CASAALHNEQFF
TGTGCCAGCGCAGCCTTACACAATGAGCAGTTCTTC
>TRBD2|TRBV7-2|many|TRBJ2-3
CASSFLAGGPTDTQYF
TGTGCCAGCAGTTTCCTAGCGGGGGGTCCAACAGATACGCAGTATTTT
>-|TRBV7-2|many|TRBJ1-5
CASSLGMGNNQPQHF
TGTGCCAGCAGCTTAGGAATGGGTAACAATCAGCCCCAGCATTTT
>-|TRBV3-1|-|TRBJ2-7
CASSPGDYNEQYF
TGTGCCAGCAGCCCCGGAGACTACAATGAGCAGTACTTC
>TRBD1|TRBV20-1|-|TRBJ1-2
CSASGQRGGHTF
TGCAGTGCTAGCGGGCAGAGAGGGGGCCACACCTTC
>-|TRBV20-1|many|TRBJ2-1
CSARAPGTRPNEQFF
TGCAGTGCTAGAGCCCCGGGGACAAGACCTAATGAGCAGTTCTTC
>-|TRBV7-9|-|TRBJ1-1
CASSHGGVGTEAFF
TGTGCCAGCAGCCACGGAGGGGTAGGCACTGAAGCTTTCTTT
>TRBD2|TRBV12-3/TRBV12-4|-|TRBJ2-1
CASSLRGRDEQFF
TGTGCCAGCAGTTTACGCGGGAGAGATGAGCAGTTCTTC
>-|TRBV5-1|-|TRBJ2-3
CASSSGSADTRYF
TGCGCCAGCAGCTCAGGTAGCGCAGATACGCGGTATTTT
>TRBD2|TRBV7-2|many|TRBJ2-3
CASSLGRGSGGITDTQYF
TGTGCCAGCAGCTTAGGTCGAGGAAGCGGGGGGATCACAGATACGCAGTATTTT
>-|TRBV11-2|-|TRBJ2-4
CASSPQDNQEAKNIRYF
TGTGCCAGCAGCCCCCAGGACAACCAAGAAGCCAAAAACATTCGGTACTTC